This T cell receptor (beta chain) comes out of a study of blood T cell repertoires in COVID-19. Across the whole study: Nucleic acid was either cDNA or gDNA, and it came from T cells, B-cell-depleted T cells, or PBMCs.

The CDR3 extends over 13 amino acids. Germline assignment: CDR1 SGHTA and CDR2 FQGTGA. The V gene lost 0 bases and the J gene lost 12 bases, with 9 bases spanning the gap. Data came from immunoSEQ multiplex PCR; TCRdb stores just in-frame clones and leaves some out. The sample holds about 110,000 clones, 88% seen once. The source of this sequence is a human donor in a cohort sampled during active COVID-19. The rearrangement links TRBV7-3 to TRBJ2-6, with a possible D match to TRBD1 (5 bases). The source material was peripheral blood. This chain's CDR3 is CASSLTPGFVLTF. CDR3 DNA sequence: TGTGCCAGCAGCTTAACCCCAGGGTTCGTCCTGACTTTC.